The rows below give T cell receptor beta chains drawn from one sample of a study of T cell repertoires in cytomegalovirus infection. Their recognized antigens are unknown. MiXCR was run by TCRdb on the reads, yielding one entry per CDR3 protein. The data contain hundreds of thousands of distinct CDR3 sequences, 25% to 35% of them singletons. Sample: cultured PBMCs, taken from culture after CMV antigen stimulation. The receptor source for this set is a human donor in good health (CMV status not recorded). Some clones in this sample may be carry-over from other donors' samples. Each CDR3 is given with its conserved first and last residue. D genes are given only for firm matches. Some rows have no size entry. The others give once, few or many, or a class for an expanded clone.

TRBJ1-1 | few | - | TRBV7-8 | CASSLGRGSVNTEAFF | TGTGCCAGCAGCTTAGGGCGGGGGTCGGTGAACACTGAAGCTTTCTTT
TRBJ1-1 | - | - | TRBV15 | CATSRNTEAFF | TGTGCCACCAGCAGAAACACTGAAGCTTTCTTT
TRBJ1-1 | - | - | TRBV7-2 | CASSSPLNTEAFF | TGTGCCAGCAGCTCCCCGCTGAACACTGAAGCTTTCTTT
TRBJ2-7 | - | - | TRBV25-1 | CASSALDAVSAEQYF | TGTGCCAGCAGCGCACTGGACGCCGTGAGCGCCGAGCAGTACTTC
TRBJ1-2 | - | - | TRBV6-8 | CASSQGVQINYGYTF | TGTGCCAGCAGCCAGGGAGTCCAAATTAACTATGGCTACACCTTC
TRBJ2-1 | many | - | TRBV7-2 | CASSSPLDLASYNEQFF | TGTGCCAGCAGCTCACCCCTGGACCTCGCCTCCTACAATGAGCAGTTCTTC
TRBJ2-5 | - | - | TRBV15 | CATSRDPGAKETQYF | TGTGCCACCAGCAGAGATCCGGGGGCAAAGGAGACCCAGTACTTC
TRBJ2-1 | few | TRBD2 | TRBV7-2 | CASSLAGTSGSSEQFF | TGTGCCAGCAGCCTGGCCGGGACTAGCGGGAGTAGTGAGCAGTTCTTC
TRBJ2-5 | - | TRBD2 | TRBV4-2 | CASSQDWQGGETQYF | TGTGCCAGCAGCCAAGATTGGCAGGGAGGGGAGACCCAGTACTTC
TRBJ1-3 | few | - | TRBV19 | CASRVGSSSGNTIYF | TGTGCCAGTCGGGTAGGGTCTAGCTCTGGAAACACCATATATTTT
TRBJ2-1 | few | TRBD2 | TRBV11-2 | CASSPRRGTSGSYEQFF | TGTGCCAGCAGCCCCAGACGGGGGACTAGCGGGAGCTATGAGCAGTTCTTC
TRBJ2-3 | many | TRBD2 | TRBV7-2 | CASSSQGLVGSDTQYF | TGTGCCAGCAGCTCTCAGGGACTAGTTGGGTCAGATACGCAGTATTTT
TRBJ2-7 | few | - | TRBV19 | CASRTTGPGEQYF | TGTGCCAGTAGGACTACAGGACCCGGCGAGCAGTACTTC
TRBJ2-4 | few | - | TRBV7-2 | CASSASRGHGNIQYF | TGTGCCAGCAGCGCTAGCCGGGGTCACGGAAACATTCAGTACTTC
TRBJ2-7 | - | TRBD2 | TRBV4-2 | CASSQDPRTSGTYEQYF | TGTGCCAGCAGCCAAGATCCCCGGACTAGCGGAACCTACGAGCAGTACTTC
TRBJ2-3 | - | - | TRBV6-2/TRBV6-3 | CASSKERVRSTDTQYF | TGTGCCAGCAGTAAAGAGCGGGTGCGAAGCACAGATACGCAGTATTTT
TRBJ2-1 | few | - | TRBV6-5 | CASSYDVGARGNEQFF | TGTGCCAGCAGTTACGATGTGGGAGCAAGGGGCAATGAGCAGTTCTTC
TRBJ1-2 | - | TRBD1 | TRBV19 | CASSLGQGPSLRYTF | TGTGCCAGTAGTCTCGGACAGGGTCCCTCGCTCCGCTACACCTTC
TRBJ1-1 | - | - | TRBV4-1 | CASSQQTGLNTEAFF | TGCGCCAGCAGCCAACAGACAGGATTGAACACTGAAGCTTTCTTT
TRBJ1-1 | - | - | TRBV20-1 | CSAYEPGSTEAFF | TGCAGTGCTTACGAACCAGGGTCCACTGAAGCTTTCTTT
TRBJ2-1 | - | - | TRBV5-1 | CASSSFGTGYNEQFF | TGCGCCAGCAGCTCGTTTGGGACCGGTTACAATGAGCAGTTCTTC
TRBJ2-1 | - | TRBD2 | TRBV24-1 | CATSDLGGSMNEQFF | TGTGCCACCAGTGATTTGGGCGGGAGTATGAATGAGCAGTTCTTC
TRBJ2-7 | once | TRBD2 | TRBV28 | CASSFLLAGGPYEQYF | TGTGCCAGCAGTTTTTTACTAGCGGGAGGGCCCTACGAGCAGTACTTC
TRBJ1-4 | - | - | TRBV29-1 | CSAEGVTNEKLFF | TGCAGCGCAGAGGGGGTGACTAATGAAAAACTGTTTTTT
TRBJ2-5 | many | TRBD2 | TRBV7-2 | CASRPWTGGGETQYF | TGTGCCAGCAGACCATGGACCGGGGGGGGAGAGACCCAGTACTTC
TRBJ2-2 | few | TRBD2 | TRBV7-9 | CASTPAASGRTGELFF | TGTGCCAGCACCCCGGCGGCTAGCGGGAGGACCGGGGAGCTGTTTTTT
TRBJ2-3 | few | TRBD2 | TRBV20-1 | CSASPAGPWDTQYF | TGCAGTGCTAGTCCAGCGGGGCCCTGGGATACGCAGTATTTT
TRBJ1-2 | - | - | TRBV28 | CASSLEGQGHDGYTF | TGTGCCAGCAGTTTAGAAGGCCAGGGCCACGATGGCTACACCTTC
TRBJ2-5 | - | - | TRBV20-1 | CSARDNGGTKETQYF | TGCAGTGCTAGAGATAATGGTGGTACGAAAGAGACCCAGTACTTC
TRBJ2-1 | - | TRBD2 | TRBV20-1 | CSARGLARTYNEQFF | TGCAGTGCTAGAGGACTAGCGCGAACTTACAATGAGCAGTTCTTC
TRBJ2-4 | - | TRBD1 | TRBV7-6 | CASSPVYRDREQNIQYF | TGTGCCAGCAGCCCCGTCTACCGGGACAGGGAGCAAAACATTCAGTACTTC
TRBJ2-4 | once | TRBD1 | TRBV7-9 | CASSQPAGTGDYKNIQYF | TGTGCCAGCAGCCAGCCCGCCGGGACAGGGGACTACAAAAACATTCAGTACTTC
TRBJ1-2 | - | - | TRBV11-3 | CASRSGGGGYTF | TGTGCCAGCAGATCCGGCGGGGGCGGCTACACCTTC